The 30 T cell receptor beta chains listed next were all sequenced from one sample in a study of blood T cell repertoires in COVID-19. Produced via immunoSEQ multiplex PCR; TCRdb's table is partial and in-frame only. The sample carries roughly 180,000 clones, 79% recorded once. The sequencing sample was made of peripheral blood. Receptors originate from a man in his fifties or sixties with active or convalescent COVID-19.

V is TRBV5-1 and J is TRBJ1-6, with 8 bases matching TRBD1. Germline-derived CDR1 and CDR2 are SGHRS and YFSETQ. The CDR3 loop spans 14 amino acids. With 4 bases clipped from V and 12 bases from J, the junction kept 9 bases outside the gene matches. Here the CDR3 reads CASSPQGDMGPLHF. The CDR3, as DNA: TGCGCCAGCAGCCCACAGGGGGATATGGGACCCCTCCACTTT.

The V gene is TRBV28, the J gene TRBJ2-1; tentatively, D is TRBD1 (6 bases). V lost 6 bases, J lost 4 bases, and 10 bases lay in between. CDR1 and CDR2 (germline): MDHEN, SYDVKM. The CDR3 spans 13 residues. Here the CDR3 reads CASRATGYNEQFF. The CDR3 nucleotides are TGTGCCAGCAGGGCGACAGGATACAATGAGCAGTTCTTC.

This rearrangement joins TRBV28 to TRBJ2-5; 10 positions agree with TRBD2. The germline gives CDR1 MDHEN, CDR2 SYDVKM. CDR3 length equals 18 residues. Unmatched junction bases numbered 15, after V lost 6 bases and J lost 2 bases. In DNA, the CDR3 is TGTGCCAGCAGCCCAGCGAGGGTAGGGACTAGCGTACAAGAGACCCAGTACTTC. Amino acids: CASSPARVGTSVQETQYF.

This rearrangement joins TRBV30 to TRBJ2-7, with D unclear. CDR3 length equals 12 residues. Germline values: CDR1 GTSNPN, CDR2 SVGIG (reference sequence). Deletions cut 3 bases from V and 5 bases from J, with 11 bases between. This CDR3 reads CAWRAYADEQYF. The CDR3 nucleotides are TGTGCCTGGAGAGCCTACGCGGACGAGCAGTACTTC.

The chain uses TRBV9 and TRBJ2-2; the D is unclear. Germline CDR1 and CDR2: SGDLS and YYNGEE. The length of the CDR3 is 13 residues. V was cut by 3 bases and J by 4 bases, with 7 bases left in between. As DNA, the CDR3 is TGTGCCAGCAGCGCCTCGTTCACCGGGGAGCTGTTTTTT. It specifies CASSASFTGELFF.

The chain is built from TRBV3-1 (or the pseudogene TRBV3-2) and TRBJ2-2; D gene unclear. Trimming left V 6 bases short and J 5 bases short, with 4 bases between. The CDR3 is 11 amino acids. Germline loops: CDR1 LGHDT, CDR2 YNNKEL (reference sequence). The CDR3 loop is CASSHTGELFF. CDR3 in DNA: TGTGCCAGCAGTCATACCGGGGAGCTGTTTTTT.

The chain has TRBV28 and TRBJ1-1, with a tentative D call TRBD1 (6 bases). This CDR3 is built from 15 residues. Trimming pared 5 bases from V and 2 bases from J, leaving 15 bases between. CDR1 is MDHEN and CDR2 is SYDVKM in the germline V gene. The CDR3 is CASSESDRLNTEAFF. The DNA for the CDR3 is TGTGCCAGCAGTGAATCCGACAGGTTAAACACTGAAGCTTTCTTT.

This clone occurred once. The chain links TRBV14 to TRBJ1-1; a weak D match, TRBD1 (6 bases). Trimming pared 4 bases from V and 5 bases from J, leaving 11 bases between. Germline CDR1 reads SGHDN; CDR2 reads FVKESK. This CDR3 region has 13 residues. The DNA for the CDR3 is TGTGCCAGCAGCCTTGGGACAATAACTGAAGCTTTCTTT. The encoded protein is CASSLGTITEAFF.

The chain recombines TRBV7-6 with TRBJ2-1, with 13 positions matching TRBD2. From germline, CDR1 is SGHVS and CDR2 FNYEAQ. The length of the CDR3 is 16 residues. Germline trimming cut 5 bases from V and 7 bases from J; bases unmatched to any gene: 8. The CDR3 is CASSTTGLAGPNEQFF. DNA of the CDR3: TGTGCCAGCAGCACCACGGGACTAGCGGGACCGAATGAGCAGTTCTTC.

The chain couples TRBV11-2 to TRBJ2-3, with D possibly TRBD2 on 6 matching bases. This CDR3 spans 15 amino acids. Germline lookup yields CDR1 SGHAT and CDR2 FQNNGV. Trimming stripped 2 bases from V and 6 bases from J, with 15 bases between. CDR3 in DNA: TGTGCCAGCAGCTTACACTTGACTAGAGGGGATACGCAGTATTTT. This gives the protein CASSLHLTRGDTQYF. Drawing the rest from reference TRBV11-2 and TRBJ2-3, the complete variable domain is EAGVAQSPRYKIIEKRQSVAFWCNPISGHATLYWYQQILGQGPKLLIQFQNNGVVDDSQLPKDRFSAERLKGVDSTLKIQPAKLEDSAVYLCASSLHLTRGDTQYFGPGTRLTVL.

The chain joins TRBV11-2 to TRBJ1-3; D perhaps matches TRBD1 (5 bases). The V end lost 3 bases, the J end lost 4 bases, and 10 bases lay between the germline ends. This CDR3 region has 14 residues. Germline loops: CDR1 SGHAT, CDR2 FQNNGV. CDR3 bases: TGTGCCAGCAGCTTTGGAGGGGACGGAAACACCATATATTTT. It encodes CASSFGGDGNTIYF.

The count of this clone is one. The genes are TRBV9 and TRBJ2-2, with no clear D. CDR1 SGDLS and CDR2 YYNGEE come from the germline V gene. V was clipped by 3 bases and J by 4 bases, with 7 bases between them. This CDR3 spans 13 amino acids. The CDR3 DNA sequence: TGTGCCAGCAGCGGGCTCGCCACCGGGGAGCTGTTTTTT. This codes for CASSGLATGELFF.

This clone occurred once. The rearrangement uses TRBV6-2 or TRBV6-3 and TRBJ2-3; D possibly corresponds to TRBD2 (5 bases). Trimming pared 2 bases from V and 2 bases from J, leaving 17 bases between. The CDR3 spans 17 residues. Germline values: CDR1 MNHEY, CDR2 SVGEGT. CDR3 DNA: TGTGCCAGCAGTTACGACTCCGAGGGCAGTTACACAGATACGCAGTATTTT. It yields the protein CASSYDSEGSYTDTQYF.

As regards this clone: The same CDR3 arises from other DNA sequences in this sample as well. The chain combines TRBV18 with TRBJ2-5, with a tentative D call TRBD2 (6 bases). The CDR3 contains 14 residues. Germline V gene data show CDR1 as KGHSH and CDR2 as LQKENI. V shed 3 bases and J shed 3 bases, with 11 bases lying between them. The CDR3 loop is CASSPGTGEETQYF. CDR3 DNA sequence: TGTGCCAGCTCACCGGGGACGGGGGAAGAGACCCAGTACTTC.

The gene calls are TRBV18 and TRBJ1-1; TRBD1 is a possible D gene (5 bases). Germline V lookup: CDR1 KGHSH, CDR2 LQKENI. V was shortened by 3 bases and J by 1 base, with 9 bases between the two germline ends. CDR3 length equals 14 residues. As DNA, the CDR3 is TGTGCCAGCTCACCGTGGGGCTCGAACACTGAAGCTTTCTTT. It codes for CASSPWGSNTEAFF.

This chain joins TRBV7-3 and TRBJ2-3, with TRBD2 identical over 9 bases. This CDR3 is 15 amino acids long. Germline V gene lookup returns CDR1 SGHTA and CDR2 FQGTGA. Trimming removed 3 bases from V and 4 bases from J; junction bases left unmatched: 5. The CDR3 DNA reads TGTGCCAGCAGCTTTAGCGGGAGAGAGGCAGATACGCAGTATTTT. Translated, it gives CASSFSGREADTQYF. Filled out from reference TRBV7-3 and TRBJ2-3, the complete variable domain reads GAGVSQTPSNKVTEKGKYVELRCDPISGHTALYWYRQSLGQGPEFLIYFQGTGAADDSGLPNDRFFAVRPEGSVSTLKIQRTERGDSAVYLCASSFSGREADTQYFGPGTRLTVL.

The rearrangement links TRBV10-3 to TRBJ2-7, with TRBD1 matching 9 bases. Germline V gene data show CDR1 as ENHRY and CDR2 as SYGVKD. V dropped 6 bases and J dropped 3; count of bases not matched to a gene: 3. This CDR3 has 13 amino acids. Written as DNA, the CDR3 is TGTGCCATCAGCCGGGACAGGGACTACGAGCAGTACTTC. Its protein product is CAISRDRDYEQYF.

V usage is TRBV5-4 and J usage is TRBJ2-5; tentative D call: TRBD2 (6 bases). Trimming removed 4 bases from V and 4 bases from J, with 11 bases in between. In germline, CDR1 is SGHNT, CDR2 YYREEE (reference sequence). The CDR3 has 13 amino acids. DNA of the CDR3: TGTGCCAGCAGCGTCGGAGGGCCAGAGACCCAGTACTTC. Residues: CASSVGGPETQYF. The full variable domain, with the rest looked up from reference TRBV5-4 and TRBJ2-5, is ETGVTQSPTHLIKTRGQQVTLRCSSQSGHNTVSWYQQALGQGPQFIFQYYREEENGRGNFPPRFSGLQFPNYSSELNVNALELDDSALYLCASSVGGPETQYFGPGTRLLVL.

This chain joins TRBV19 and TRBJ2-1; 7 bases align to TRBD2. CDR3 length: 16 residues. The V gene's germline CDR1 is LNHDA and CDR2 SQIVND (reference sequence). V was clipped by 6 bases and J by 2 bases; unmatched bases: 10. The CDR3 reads CASSRKSAGAYNEQFF. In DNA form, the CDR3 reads TGTGCCAGTAGCCGGAAGTCTGCGGGAGCCTACAATGAGCAGTTCTTC.

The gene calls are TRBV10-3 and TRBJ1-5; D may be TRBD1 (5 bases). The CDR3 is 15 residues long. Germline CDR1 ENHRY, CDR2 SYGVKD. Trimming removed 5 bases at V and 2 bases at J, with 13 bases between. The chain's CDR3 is CAISRDSAGNQPQHF. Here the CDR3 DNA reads TGTGCCATCAGTCGGGACTCTGCGGGCAATCAGCCCCAGCATTTT.

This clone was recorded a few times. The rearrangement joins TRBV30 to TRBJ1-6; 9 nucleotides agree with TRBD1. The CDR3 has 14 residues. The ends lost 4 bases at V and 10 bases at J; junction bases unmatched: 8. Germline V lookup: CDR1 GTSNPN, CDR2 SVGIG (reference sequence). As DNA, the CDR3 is TGTGCCTGGACGTTGGGACAGGGAGGCTCACCCCTCCACTTT. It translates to CAWTLGQGGSPLHF.

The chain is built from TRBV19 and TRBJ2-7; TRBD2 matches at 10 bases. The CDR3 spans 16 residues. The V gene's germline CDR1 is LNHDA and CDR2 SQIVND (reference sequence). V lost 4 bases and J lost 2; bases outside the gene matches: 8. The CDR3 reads CASSRRTSGLPYEQYF. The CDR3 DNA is TGTGCCAGTAGTAGGAGGACTAGCGGACTTCCCTACGAGCAGTACTTC.

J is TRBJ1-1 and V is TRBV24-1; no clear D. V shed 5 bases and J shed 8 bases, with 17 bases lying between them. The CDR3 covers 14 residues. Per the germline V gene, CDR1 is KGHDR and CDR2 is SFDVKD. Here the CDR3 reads CATSVSGSGEEAFF. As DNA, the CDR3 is TGTGCCACCAGTGTTTCAGGCAGCGGGGAGGAAGCTTTCTTT.

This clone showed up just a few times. In nucleotides, the CDR3 is TGTGCCAGTGGTAATATAGACAAGAACACTGAAGCTTTCTTT. As protein: CASGNIDKNTEAFF. V usage is TRBV19 and J usage is TRBJ1-1; D gene uncertain. The CDR3 runs 14 residues. CDR1 LNHDA and CDR2 SQIVND come from the germline V gene (reference sequence). The V gene lost 8 bases and the J gene lost 1 base, with 14 bases spanning the gap. Using reference TRBV19 and TRBJ1-1 for the parts outside the CDR3, the full variable domain is DGGITQSPKYLFRKEGQNVTLSCEQNLNHDAMYWYRQDPGQGLRLIYYSQIVNDFQKGDIAEGYSVSREKKESFPLTVTSAQKNPTAFYLCASGNIDKNTEAFFGQGTRLTVV.

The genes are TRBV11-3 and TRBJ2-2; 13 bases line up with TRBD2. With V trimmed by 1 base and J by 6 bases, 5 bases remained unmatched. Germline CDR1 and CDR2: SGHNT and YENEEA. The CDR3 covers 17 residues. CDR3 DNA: TGTGCCAGCAGCTTAGGCGGACTAGCGGGAGTTGCCGGGGAGCTGTTTTTT. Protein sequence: CASSLGGLAGVAGELFF.

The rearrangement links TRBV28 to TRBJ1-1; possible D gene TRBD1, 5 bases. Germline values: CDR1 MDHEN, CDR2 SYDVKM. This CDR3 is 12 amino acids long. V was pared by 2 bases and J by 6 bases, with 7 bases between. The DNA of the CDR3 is TGTGCCAGCAGTTTACAGGGATCTGAAGCTTTCTTT. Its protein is CASSLQGSEAFF. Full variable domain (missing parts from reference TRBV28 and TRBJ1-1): DVKVTQSSRYLVKRTGEKVFLECVQDMDHENMFWYRQDPGLGLRLIYFSYDVKMKEKGDIPEGYSVSREKKERFSLILESASTNQTSMYLCASSLQGSEAFFGQGTRLTVV.

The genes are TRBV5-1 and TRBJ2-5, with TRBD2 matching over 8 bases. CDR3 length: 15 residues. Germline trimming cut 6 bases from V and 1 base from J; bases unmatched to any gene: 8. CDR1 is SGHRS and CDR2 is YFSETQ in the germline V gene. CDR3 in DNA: TGCGCCAGCAAATCCACCGGGAGGGTCCAAGAGACCCAGTACTTC. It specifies CASKSTGRVQETQYF.

CDR3 sequence (DNA): TGCGCCAGCAGCACGGGGGACAGCTCCTACAATGAGCAGTTCTTC. Amino acids: CASSTGDSSYNEQFF. The chain links TRBV5-1 to TRBJ2-1; TRBD1 might be the D (7 bases). V dropped 4 bases and J dropped 0 bases, with 11 bases sitting between them. The CDR3 consists of 15 residues. Germline CDR1 SGHRS, CDR2 YFSETQ.

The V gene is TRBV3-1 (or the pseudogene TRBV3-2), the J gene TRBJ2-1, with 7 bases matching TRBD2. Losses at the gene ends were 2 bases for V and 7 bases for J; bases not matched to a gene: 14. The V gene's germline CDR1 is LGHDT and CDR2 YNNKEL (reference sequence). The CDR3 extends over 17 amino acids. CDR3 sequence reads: CASSQKTGAGDKNEQFF. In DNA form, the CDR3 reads TGTGCCAGCAGCCAAAAAACTGGGGCGGGAGATAAGAATGAGCAGTTCTTC.

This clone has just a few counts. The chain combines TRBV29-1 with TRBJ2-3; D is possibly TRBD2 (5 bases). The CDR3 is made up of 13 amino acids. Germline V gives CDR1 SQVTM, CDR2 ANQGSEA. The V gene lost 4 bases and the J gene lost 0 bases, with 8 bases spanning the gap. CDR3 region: CSVVASSTDTQYF. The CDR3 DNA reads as TGCAGCGTTGTAGCGTCTAGCACAGATACGCAGTATTTT.